This is a list of T cell receptor beta chains from one sample in a study of blood T cell repertoires in COVID-19. Assay: immunoSEQ multiplex PCR; the TCRdb copy retains only in-frame clones and omits some. The sample holds 140,000 or so clones, more than 75% seen once. The sample comprised peripheral blood. The receptors derive from a woman aged 45-59 years with active or convalescent COVID-19. Each CDR3 is given with its conserved first and last residue. Each record gives: clone size, J gene, V gene, D gene, CDR3 DNA, CDR3 protein. A D gene is named only where the DNA matches it firmly. The size entry is marked missing in some rows and otherwise reads once, few, many or a size class.

>.|TRBJ1-1|TRBV9|TRBD1
TGTGCCAGCAGCGTAGGGATAGGACAGGGGAACACTGAAGCTTTCTTT
CASSVGIGQGNTEAFF
>.|TRBJ2-7|TRBV27|.
TGTGCCAGCAGTTTATCGGCTCACTCCTACGAGCAGTACTTC
CASSLSAHSYEQYF
>.|TRBJ2-7|TRBV7-2|TRBD1
TGTGCCAGCAGCGTCTACAGGGGTAAATCCTACGAGCAGTACTTC
CASSVYRGKSYEQYF
>.|TRBJ1-4|TRBV7-8|.
TGTGCCAGCAGCTCAGGAGGCACTAATGAAAAACTGTTTTTT
CASSSGGTNEKLFF
>.|TRBJ2-7|TRBV6-6|TRBD2
TGTGCCAGCAGATATAGCGGGGGGGACGAGCAGTACTTC
CASRYSGGDEQYF
>once|TRBJ1-4|TRBV29-1|TRBD1
TGCAGCTTTACAGGGGGGAGCGAAAAACTGTTTTTT
CSFTGGSEKLFF
>.|TRBJ2-1|TRBV6-2/TRBV6-3|TRBD2
TGTGCCAGCAGTTACTCCGCGGGGGGGCCAAATGAGCAGTTCTTC
CASSYSAGGPNEQFF
>.|TRBJ1-1|TRBV3-1/TRBV3-2|TRBD1
TGTGCCAGCAGCTTACAAACCGGGACAGCGAACACTGAAGCTTTCTTT
CASSLQTGTANTEAFF
>.|TRBJ2-3|TRBV4-1|TRBD2
TGCGCCAGCAGCCAAGGAACCTCTAGCGGGGTTAGCACAGATACGCAGTATTTT
CASSQGTSSGVSTDTQYF
>.|TRBJ1-3|TRBV30|.
TGTGCCTGGAGTGTACTGGCAGGCCACTCTGGAAACACCATATATTTT
CAWSVLAGHSGNTIYF
>.|TRBJ2-7|TRBV19|TRBD2
TGTGCCAGTAGTAATCCTGGCGGGAGTAGTTCCTACGAGCAGTACTTC
CASSNPGGSSSYEQYF
>.|TRBJ1-3|TRBV7-9|.
TGTGCCAGCAGCCGCGCATCCGGTTTTGGAAACACCATATATTTT
CASSRASGFGNTIYF
>.|TRBJ1-5|TRBV19|TRBD1
TGTGCCAGTACCGCGGACAGGAATAGCAATCAGCCCCAGCATTTT
CASTADRNSNQPQHF
>.|TRBJ2-7|TRBV9|TRBD2
TGTGCCAGCAGCCATCGGGGGGGTAACTACGAGCAGTACTTC
CASSHRGGNYEQYF
>.|TRBJ2-7|TRBV19|TRBD1
TGTGCCAGTAGTGTTACAGGGGTGTACGAGCAGTACTTC
CASSVTGVYEQYF
>.|TRBJ1-2|TRBV11-2|TRBD1
TGTGCCAGCAGCTTAGATGAAGGGACAGGGGGCTGGGGTGGCTACACCTTC
CASSLDEGTGGWGGYTF
>.|TRBJ1-2|TRBV27|.
TGTGCCAGCAGTTCCTGGGGGGGTCGGGGGAAAGGCTATGGCTACACCTTC
CASSSWGGRGKGYGYTF
>once|TRBJ1-1|TRBV7-3|TRBD1
TGTGCCAGCAGCTCGACCGGGACAGGGGATACTGAAGCTTTCTTT
CASSSTGTGDTEAFF
>.|TRBJ2-7|TRBV18|.
TGTGCCAGCTCACCCCCTGACAGGCATCCCTACGAGCAGTACTTC
CASSPPDRHPYEQYF
>.|TRBJ1-4|TRBV19|.
TGTGCCAGTAGTTCCATCAGGGCTGTGGGTGAAAAACTGTTTTTT
CASSSIRAVGEKLFF
>.|TRBJ1-1|TRBV11-2|.
TGTGCCAGCAGCTTAGTCGGGGGATGGGCCACTGAAGCTTTCTTT
CASSLVGGWATEAFF
>.|TRBJ1-1|TRBV9|.
TGTGCCAGCAGCTTGACACAGAACACTGAAGCTTTCTTT
CASSLTQNTEAFF
>once|TRBJ2-5|TRBV5-5|TRBD1
TGTGCCAGCAGCTTGGGGGACAGGGCATTTGGGGAGACCCAGTACTTC
CASSLGDRAFGETQYF
>once|TRBJ1-5|TRBV27|TRBD1
TGTGCCAGCAGTCCACCGGGACAGCATCAGCCCCAGCATTTT
CASSPPGQHQPQHF
>.|TRBJ2-6|TRBV7-2|.
TGTGCCAGCAGCCCGGACAGAAACTCTGGGGCCAACGTCCTGACTTTC
CASSPDRNSGANVLTF
>.|TRBJ1-2|TRBV5-6|.
TGTGCCAGCAGCTTGGGGCCGGGGGGTTACGGATATGGCTACACCTTC
CASSLGPGGYGYGYTF
>.|TRBJ1-4|TRBV30|.
TGTGCCTGGAGTTCCAGGGTCGGTGAAAAACTGTTTTTT
CAWSSRVGEKLFF
>.|TRBJ2-7|TRBV5-1|.
TGCGCCAGCAGCTTACAGGACCTTACCTACGAGCAGTACTTC
CASSLQDLTYEQYF
>.|TRBJ2-3|TRBV28|TRBD2
TGTGCCAGCAGTTTATTAGCGGGAAGGACAGATACGCAGTATTTT
CASSLLAGRTDTQYF
>.|TRBJ1-1|TRBV7-9|.
TGTGCCAGCAGCCCCCAGGGTGTGAACACTGAAGCTTTCTTT
CASSPQGVNTEAFF
>.|TRBJ1-1|TRBV30|.
TGTGCCTGGAGTGTCGGCAGGGGTTACACTGAAGCTTTCTTT
CAWSVGRGYTEAFF
>.|TRBJ2-5|TRBV19|TRBD2
TGTGCCAGTATGAGAAGTTGGACTAGTGAGACCCAGTACTTC
CASMRSWTSETQYF
>.|TRBJ2-6|TRBV29-1|TRBD1
TGCAGCGTCGGAGCAGGGGGTATTGGGGCCAACGTCCTGACTTTC
CSVGAGGIGANVLTF